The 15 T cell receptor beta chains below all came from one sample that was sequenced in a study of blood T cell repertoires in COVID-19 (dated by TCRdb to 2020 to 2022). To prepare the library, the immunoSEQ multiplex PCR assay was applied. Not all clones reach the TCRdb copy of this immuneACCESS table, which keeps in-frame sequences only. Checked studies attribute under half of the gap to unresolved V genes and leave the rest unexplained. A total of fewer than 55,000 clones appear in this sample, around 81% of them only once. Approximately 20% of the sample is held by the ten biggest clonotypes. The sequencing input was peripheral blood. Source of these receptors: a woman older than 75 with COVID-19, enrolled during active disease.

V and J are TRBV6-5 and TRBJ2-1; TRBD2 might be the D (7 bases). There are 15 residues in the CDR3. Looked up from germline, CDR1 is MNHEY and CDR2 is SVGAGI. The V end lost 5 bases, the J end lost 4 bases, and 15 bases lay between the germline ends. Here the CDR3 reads CASSPWGREYNEQFF. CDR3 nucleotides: TGTGCCAGCAGTCCCTGGGGGCGGGAGTACAATGAGCAGTTCTTC.

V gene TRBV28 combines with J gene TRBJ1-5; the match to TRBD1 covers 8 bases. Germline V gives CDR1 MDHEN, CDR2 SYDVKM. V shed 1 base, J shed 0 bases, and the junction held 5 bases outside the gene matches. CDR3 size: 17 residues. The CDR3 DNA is TGTGCCAGCAGTTTATACAGGGGGACCTATAGCAATCAGCCCCAGCATTTT. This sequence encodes CASSLYRGTYSNQPQHF.

The DNA for the CDR3 is TGTGCCAGTAGCTTCAAGACTAGCTACGAGCAGTACTTC. This encodes CASSFKTSYEQYF. This chain links TRBV19 with TRBJ2-7, with D possibly matching TRBD2 (6 bases). From germline, CDR1 is LNHDA and CDR2 SQIVND (reference sequence). The CDR3 is 13 amino acids. V lost 6 bases and J lost 3, with 12 bases in between.

As DNA, the CDR3 is TGTGCCAGCTCACCATTTCGACAGGGCCTTGGCTACACCTTC. It specifies CASSPFRQGLGYTF. This rearrangement joins TRBV18 to TRBJ1-2; the match to TRBD1 covers 7 bases. CDR1 KGHSH and CDR2 LQKENI come from the germline V gene. The CDR3 runs 14 residues. After removal of 2 bases from V and 7 bases from J, the junction contained 7 bases not matched to a gene. Based on the CDR3 plus reference TRBV18 and TRBJ1-2, the full variable domain is NAGVMQNPRHLVRRRGQEARLRCSPMKGHSHVYWYRQLPEEGLKFMVYLQKENIIDESGMPKERFSAEFPKEGPSILRIQQVVRGDSAAYFCASSPFRQGLGYTFGSGTRLTVV.

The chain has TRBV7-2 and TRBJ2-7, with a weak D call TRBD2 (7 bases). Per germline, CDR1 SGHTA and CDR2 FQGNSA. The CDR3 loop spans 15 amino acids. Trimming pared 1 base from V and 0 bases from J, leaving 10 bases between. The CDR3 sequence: CASSLGGGRSYEQYF. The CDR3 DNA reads TGTGCCAGCAGCTTAGGCGGGGGCCGCTCCTACGAGCAGTACTTC.

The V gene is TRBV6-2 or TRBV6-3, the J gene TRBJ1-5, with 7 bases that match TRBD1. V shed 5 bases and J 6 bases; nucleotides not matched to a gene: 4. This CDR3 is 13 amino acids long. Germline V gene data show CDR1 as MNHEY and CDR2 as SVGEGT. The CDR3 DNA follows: TGTGCCAGCAGTAAACAGGGGACTCAGCCCCAGCATTTT. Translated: CASSKQGTQPQHF.

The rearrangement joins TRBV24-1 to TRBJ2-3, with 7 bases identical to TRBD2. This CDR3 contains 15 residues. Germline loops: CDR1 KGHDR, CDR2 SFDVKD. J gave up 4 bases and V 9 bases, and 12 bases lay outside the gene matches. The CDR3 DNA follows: TGTGCCACCGTCCGAGGCGGGAGAAACCCAGATACGCAGTATTTT. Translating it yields CATVRGGRNPDTQYF.

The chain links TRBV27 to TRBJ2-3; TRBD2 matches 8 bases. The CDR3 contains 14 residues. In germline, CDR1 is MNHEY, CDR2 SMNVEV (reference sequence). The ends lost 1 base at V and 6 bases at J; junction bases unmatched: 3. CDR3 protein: CASSLFSSGDTQYF. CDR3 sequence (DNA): TGTGCCAGCAGTTTATTCTCTAGCGGGGATACGCAGTATTTT.

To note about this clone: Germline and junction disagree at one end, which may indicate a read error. The CDR3 is CASSPSGLAGYNEQFF. Here the CDR3 DNA reads TGTGCTAGCAGCCCCTCGGGACTAGCGGGATACAATGAGCAGTTCTTC. The gene calls are TRBV7-7 and TRBJ2-1, with 13 bases that match TRBD2. CDR3 length equals 16 residues. Per the germline V gene, CDR1 is SSHAT and CDR2 is FNYEAQ (reference sequence). The whole variable domain, remainder taken from reference TRBV7-7 and TRBJ2-1, is GAGVSQSPRYKVTKRGQDVTLRCDPISSHATLYWYQQALGQGPEFLTYFNYEAQPDKSGLPSDRFSAERPEGSISTLTIQRTEQRDSAMYRCASSPSGLAGYNEQFFGPGTRLTVL.

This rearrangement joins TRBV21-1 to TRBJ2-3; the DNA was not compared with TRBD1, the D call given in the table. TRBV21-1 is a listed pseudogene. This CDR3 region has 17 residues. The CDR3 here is CASRNGVPGQSLDTQYF. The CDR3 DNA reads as TGTGCCAGCAGAAACGGAGTTCCGGGACAGTCTCTCGATACGCAGTATTTT.

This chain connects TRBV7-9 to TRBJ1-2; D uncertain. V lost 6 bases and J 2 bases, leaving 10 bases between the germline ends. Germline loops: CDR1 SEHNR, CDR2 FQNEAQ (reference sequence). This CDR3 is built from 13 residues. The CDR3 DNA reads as TGTGCCAGCAGTTCCTCTTCGAACTATGGCTACACCTTC. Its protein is CASSSSSNYGYTF.

CDR3 DNA sequence: TGTGCCAGCAGCGTAGGGGGGAGGCCCAATGAGCAGTTCTTC. This codes for CASSVGGRPNEQFF. This chain uses TRBV9 with TRBJ2-1, with a possible D match to TRBD2 (6 bases). Germline CDR1 SGDLS, CDR2 YYNGEE. With 0 bases removed from V and 6 bases from J, the gap between germline ends came to 10 bases. The length of the CDR3 is 14 residues. The full variable domain, its missing parts supplied by reference TRBV9 and TRBJ2-1, is DSGVTQTPKHLITATGQRVTLRCSPRSGDLSVYWYQQSLDQGLQFLIQYYNGEERAKGNILERFSAQQFPDLHSELNLSSLELGDSALYFCASSVGGRPNEQFFGPGTRLTVL.

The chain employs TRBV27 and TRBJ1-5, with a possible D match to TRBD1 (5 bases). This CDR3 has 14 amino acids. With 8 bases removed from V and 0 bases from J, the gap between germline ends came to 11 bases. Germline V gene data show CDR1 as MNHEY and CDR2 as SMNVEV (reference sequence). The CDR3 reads CASRAGGSNQPQHF. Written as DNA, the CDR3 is TGTGCCAGCCGTGCCGGGGGTAGCAATCAGCCCCAGCATTTT.

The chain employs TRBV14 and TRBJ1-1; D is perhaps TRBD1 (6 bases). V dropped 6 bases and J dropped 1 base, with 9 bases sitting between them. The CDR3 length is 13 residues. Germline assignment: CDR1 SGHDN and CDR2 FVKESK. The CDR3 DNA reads TGTGCCAGCAGTAGACAGGAGAACACTGAAGCTTTCTTT. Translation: CASSRQENTEAFF.

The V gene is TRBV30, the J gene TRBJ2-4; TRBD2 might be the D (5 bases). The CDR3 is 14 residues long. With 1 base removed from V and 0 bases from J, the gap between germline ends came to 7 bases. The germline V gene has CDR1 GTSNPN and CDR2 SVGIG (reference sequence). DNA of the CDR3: TGTGCCTGGAGTGAGCGGCTAGCCAAAAACATTCAGTACTTC. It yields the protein CAWSERLAKNIQYF. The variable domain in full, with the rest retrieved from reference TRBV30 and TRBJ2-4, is SQTIHQWPATLVQPVGSPLSLECTVEGTSNPNLYWYRQAAGRGLQLLFYSVGIGQISSEVPQNLSASRPQDRQFILSSKKLLLSDSGFYLCAWSERLAKNIQYFGAGTRLSVL.